The source of this T cell receptor beta chain is a study of T cell responses to AZD1222 COVID-19 vaccine. The study, taken as a whole, reports: White British ancestry dominated among donors, who included more females, and clonal diversity was possibly underestimated. Spike was spanned by vaccine-associated CD4 TCRs, with dominance at 160-218 and 743-854.

To note about this clone: As yet, its antigen is unknown. One end of the junction fails to match germline, which may point to a read error.

Germline CDR1 reads LGHDT; CDR2 reads YNNKEL (reference sequence). CDR3 length: 12 amino acids. Data came from immunoSEQ multiplex PCR; TCRdb stores just in-frame clones and leaves some out. This table holds some 150,000 clones, roughly 91% found once. The V call is TRBV3-1 (or the pseudogene TRBV3-2), the J call TRBJ2-3; D is perhaps TRBD1 or TRBD2 (5 bases each). The sequencing here drew on peripheral blood, taken 28 days after the second AZD1222 dose. This clonotype was sampled from an adult who received the AZD1222 COVID-19 vaccine. CDR3 loop: CASSQDQGPSIF. CDR3 DNA sequence: TGTGCCAGCAGCCAAGATCAGGGACCCTCAATTTTT.